Presented here are 29 T cell receptor beta chains from one specimen sequenced in a study of blood T cell repertoires in COVID-19 (dated by TCRdb to about 2020). Library creation used the immunoSEQ multiplex PCR assay. The source is immuneACCESS, and TCRdb retained only in-frame sequences with V and J called. Part of the clones is not carried over; for the studies checked, unresolved V genes explain less than half of this, and the remainder is unexplained. In this sample the table shows around 230,000 clones, roughly 85% of which occur a single time. Of the sample, over 3% falls within the top ten clones. Sequencing input: PBMCs or T cells enriched from blood (not recorded which). These receptors were obtained from a woman aged 40 to 55 with acute COVID-19.

The chain uses TRBV19 and TRBJ2-5, with 8 bases fitting TRBD2. Germline CDR1 reads LNHDA; CDR2 reads SQIVND (reference sequence). This CDR3 has 15 residues. Trimming cost V 0 bases and J 4 bases; bases outside gene matches: 4. The CDR3 spells CASSIDAGGRETQYF. In DNA, the CDR3 is TGTGCCAGTAGTATAGATGCGGGGGGAAGAGAGACCCAGTACTTC. The whole variable domain, filled in from reference TRBV19 and TRBJ2-5, reads DGGITQSPKYLFRKEGQNVTLSCEQNLNHDAMYWYRQDPGQGLRLIYYSQIVNDFQKGDIAEGYSVSREKKESFPLTVTSAQKNPTAFYLCASSIDAGGRETQYFGPGTRLLVL.

The chain carries TRBV19 and TRBJ1-4; the match to TRBD1 covers 9 bases. The length of the CDR3 is 15 residues. The trim removed 4 bases at V and 5 bases at J, leaving 5 bases unmatched. The germline V gene encodes CDR1 LNHDA and CDR2 SQIVND (reference sequence). The CDR3 DNA follows: TGTGCCAGTAGTAACGCCGGGACAGGGAATGAAAAACTGTTTTTT. Protein sequence: CASSNAGTGNEKLFF.

This clone was seen only once. This sequence joins TRBV11-2 and TRBJ2-3; D gene ambiguous. CDR1 and CDR2 (germline): SGHAT, FQNNGV. The CDR3 sequence is 12 residues long. Trimming left V 5 bases short and J 5 bases short, with 8 bases between. CDR3 loop: CASSLEVDTQYF. As DNA, the CDR3 is TGTGCCAGCAGCCTCGAGGTAGATACGCAGTATTTT.

This chain joins TRBV3-1 (or the pseudogene TRBV3-2) and TRBJ1-4; D uncertain. This CDR3 is 14 amino acids long. The V end was cut by 4 bases, the J end by 8 bases, with 14 bases between. Germline V gene sequence: CDR1 LGHDT, CDR2 YNNKEL (reference sequence). Written as DNA, the CDR3 is TGTGCCAGCAGCCCCCTACTAGCTGGAGAAAAACTGTTTTTT. Translating it yields CASSPLLAGEKLFF.

The chain carries TRBV7-8 and TRBJ1-6; D possibly corresponds to TRBD1 (6 bases). V shed 5 bases and J shed 1 base, with 18 bases lying between them. The CDR3 extends over 18 amino acids. Germline V gene lookup returns CDR1 SGHVS and CDR2 FQNEAQ. CDR3 residues: CASSPVGGSRSYNSPLHF. The CDR3 nucleotides read TGTGCCAGCAGCCCCGTAGGGGGTAGTAGATCCTATAATTCACCCCTCCACTTT. The whole variable domain, remainder taken from reference TRBV7-8 and TRBJ1-6, is GAGVSQSPRYKVAKRGQDVALRCDPISGHVSLFWYQQALGQGPEFLTYFQNEAQLDKSGLPSDRFFAERPEGSVSTLKIQRTQQEDSAVYLCASSPVGGSRSYNSPLHFGNGTRLTVT.

The chain employs TRBV6-2 or TRBV6-3 and TRBJ1-5; weak D call: TRBD1 (6 bases). V was trimmed by 0 bases and J by 9 bases, leaving 9 bases between them. The CDR3 totals 13 residues. From germline, CDR1 is MNHEY and CDR2 SVGEGT. CDR3 in DNA: TGTGCCAGCAGTTACTCCCCGACAGGGCCCCAGCATTTT. Amino acids: CASSYSPTGPQHF.

This rearrangement joins TRBV7-2 to TRBJ2-5; D remains unclear. Germline assignment: CDR1 SGHTA and CDR2 FQGNSA. The ends were cut back, 5 bases at V and 2 bases at J, with 3 bases in the middle. There are 11 residues in the CDR3. The CDR3 loop is CASSQQETQYF. The DNA for the CDR3 is TGTGCCAGCAGCCAACAAGAGACCCAGTACTTC.

The CDR3 DNA is TGTGCCAGCAGCAGCGACAATCGGGGAACTGAAGCTTTCTTT. Amino acid sequence: CASSSDNRGTEAFF. V and J are TRBV7-2 and TRBJ1-1; D unresolved. CDR3 length: 14 amino acids. The V gene lost 5 bases and the J gene lost 5 bases, with 15 bases spanning the gap. Germline V CDR1 and CDR2: SGHTA, FQGNSA. The full variable domain, rest sourced from reference TRBV7-2 and TRBJ1-1, is GAGVSQSPSNKVTEKGKDVELRCDPISGHTALYWYRQSLGQGLEFLIYFQGNSAPDKSGLPSDRFSAERTGGSVSTLTIQRTQQEDSAVYLCASSSDNRGTEAFFGQGTRLTVV.

A remark on this clone: The junction departs from the called germline gene at one end, perhaps through a read error. The V call is TRBV18, the J call TRBJ1-6; D possibly corresponds to TRBD1 (6 bases). The CDR3 consists of 20 residues. The V gene's germline CDR1 is KGHSH and CDR2 LQKENI. CDR3 in amino acids: CASSPLHPTGSSTYNSPLHF. DNA for the CDR3: TGTGCCAGCTCACCACTCCACCCCACAGGGTCCAGTACCTACAATTCACCCCTCCACTTT.

The genes are TRBV7-8 and TRBJ1-5; 9 positions match TRBD1. J was trimmed by 5 bases and V by 4 bases; bases with no gene match: 3. This CDR3 has 14 amino acids. Looked up from germline, CDR1 is SGHVS and CDR2 is FQNEAQ. CDR3 sequence (DNA): TGTGCCAGCAGCTCGAGGGACAGGGATCAGCCCCAGCATTTT. Translated, it gives CASSSRDRDQPQHF.

J is TRBJ1-2 and V is TRBV14; D gene ambiguous. The germline gives CDR1 SGHDN, CDR2 FVKESK. This CDR3 spans 15 amino acids. V lost 0 bases, J lost 8 bases, and 16 bases lay in between. CDR3 loop: CASSQDEGIPEGYTF. CDR3 DNA: TGTGCCAGCAGCCAAGATGAGGGAATCCCCGAGGGCTACACCTTC.

This rearrangement joins TRBV6-5 to TRBJ1-6, with 8 bases fitting TRBD1. CDR1 and CDR2 from the germline V gene are MNHEY and SVGAGI. After removal of 2 bases from V and 9 bases from J, the junction contained 6 bases not matched to a gene. The CDR3 runs 15 residues. The CDR3 coding sequence is TGTGCCAGCAGTTACACGACAGGGGTAGCTTCACCCCTCCACTTT. It translates to CASSYTTGVASPLHF.

The chain employs TRBV11-2 and TRBJ1-3; 9 positions agree with TRBD1. The CDR3 covers 18 residues. CDR1 and CDR2 from the germline V gene are SGHAT and FQNNGV. The ends lost 6 bases at V and 0 bases at J; junction bases unmatched: 12. In nucleotides, the CDR3 is TGTGCCAGCAGACGTCCCGGGACAGGGACCTTCTCTGGAAACACCATATATTTT. This gives the protein CASRRPGTGTFSGNTIYF.

V gene TRBV20-1 combines with J gene TRBJ1-5; possible D gene TRBD1, 6 bases. The germline V and J ends were trimmed by 3 bases and 4 bases, with 10 bases remaining between them. Germline CDR1 is DFQATT and CDR2 is SNEGSKA (reference sequence). The CDR3 totals 13 residues. As DNA, the CDR3 is TGCAGTGCTAGTTGGGGGCATAATCAGCCCCAGCATTTT. This encodes CSASWGHNQPQHF.

The genes are TRBV9 and TRBJ1-1, with 9 bases identical to TRBD1. Germline lookup yields CDR1 SGDLS and CDR2 YYNGEE. The CDR3 is made up of 15 amino acids. The V segment lost 3 bases and the J segment 0 bases; nucleotides outside the gene matches: 3. CDR3 coding DNA: TGTGCCAGCAGCGAAACAGGGGGCGTGAACACTGAAGCTTTCTTT. It yields the protein CASSETGGVNTEAFF.

V usage is TRBV3-1 (or the pseudogene TRBV3-2) and J usage is TRBJ1-5; 7 positions agree with TRBD1. With V trimmed by 1 base and J by 0 bases, 12 bases remained unmatched. Germline CDR1 LGHDT, CDR2 YNNKEL (reference sequence). CDR3 size: 19 residues. CDR3 bases: TGTGCCAGCAGCCAAGTTCCCCGGACAGGCCTCGCTAGCAATCAGCCCCAGCATTTT. It encodes CASSQVPRTGLASNQPQHF.

The chain combines TRBV7-8 with TRBJ1-5, with D hard to call. CDR1 and CDR2 (germline): SGHVS, FQNEAQ. V dropped 1 base and J dropped 0 bases, with 7 bases sitting between them. This CDR3 contains 15 residues. CDR3 sequence (DNA): TGTGCCAGCAGCTTAGAAGTAGATAGCAATCAGCCCCAGCATTTT. Translating it yields CASSLEVDSNQPQHF.

This chain connects TRBV19 to TRBJ2-2; possible D gene TRBD2, 6 bases. The CDR3 sequence is 15 residues long. Germline lookup yields CDR1 LNHDA and CDR2 SQIVND (reference sequence). V lost 8 bases to trimming and J lost 2 bases, with 15 bases between them. The CDR3 coding sequence is TGTGCCAGTTGTTGGACCGGGGGAAACACCGGGGAGCTGTTTTTT. Encoded protein: CASCWTGGNTGELFF. Variable domain in full (rest from reference TRBV19 and TRBJ2-2): DGGITQSPKYLFRKEGQNVTLSCEQNLNHDAMYWYRQDPGQGLRLIYYSQIVNDFQKGDIAEGYSVSREKKESFPLTVTSAQKNPTAFYLCASCWTGGNTGELFFGEGSRLTVL.

CDR3 residues: CAISDEGTEAFF. The DNA for the CDR3 is TGTGCCATCAGTGATGAGGGCACTGAAGCTTTCTTT. This chain uses TRBV10-3 with TRBJ1-1; the D is unclear. Germline V CDR1 and CDR2: ENHRY, SYGVKD. Trimming cost V 3 bases and J 4 bases, with 6 bases left between them. The CDR3 extends over 12 amino acids.

The table lists this clone with a few counts. The V and J genes are TRBV29-1 and TRBJ1-2; tentatively, D is TRBD1 (5 bases). Germline V gives CDR1 SQVTM, CDR2 ANQGSEA. V was trimmed by 6 bases and J by 8 bases, leaving 10 bases between them. This CDR3 contains 10 residues. In DNA, the CDR3 is TGCAGCGTCGCGGACACAGGCTACACCTTC. Translating gives CSVADTGYTF. The full variable domain, its missing parts supplied by reference TRBV29-1 and TRBJ1-2, is SAVISQKPSRDICQRGTSLTIQCQVDSQVTMMFWYRQQPGQSLTLIATANQGSEATYESGFVIDKFPISRPNLTFSTLTVSNMSPEDSSIYLCSVADTGYTFGSGTRLTVV.

This clone was picked up a small number of times. V is TRBV14 and J is TRBJ2-7; no clear D gene. Trimming removed 1 base from V and 5 bases from J, with 3 bases in between. The CDR3 is made up of 11 amino acids. In germline, CDR1 is SGHDN, CDR2 FVKESK. The CDR3 sequence: CASSQVNEQYF. In nucleotides, the CDR3 is TGTGCCAGCAGCCAAGTTAACGAGCAGTACTTC.

The rearrangement links TRBV27 to TRBJ1-2; D is perhaps TRBD1 (5 bases). Germline V gene data show CDR1 as MNHEY and CDR2 as SMNVEV (reference sequence). The CDR3 is 14 amino acids. V gave up 3 bases and J gave up 4 bases, with 12 bases separating them. CDR3 coding DNA: TGTGCCAGCAGTTTTTCCAGGGCTCTCTATGGCTACACCTTC. Protein sequence: CASSFSRALYGYTF.

The chain uses TRBV7-9 and TRBJ2-3, with 7 bases aligning to TRBD1. V shed 5 bases, J shed 0 bases, and the junction held 8 bases outside the gene matches. The CDR3 loop spans 16 amino acids. CDR1 is SEHNR, CDR2 FQNEAQ, per germline (reference sequence). CDR3 sequence (DNA): TGTGCCAGCAGCCCACAGGGGCGGTCAAGCACAGATACGCAGTATTTT. Its protein is CASSPQGRSSTDTQYF.

The CDR3 DNA reads TGTGCCAGCAGCCCCAGTGGAGGGTACAGTGAAAAACTGTTTTTT. Encoded protein: CASSPSGGYSEKLFF. The chain employs TRBV7-9 and TRBJ1-4, with D unclear. Trimming stripped 5 bases from V and 7 bases from J, with 17 bases between. There are 15 residues in the CDR3. Germline values: CDR1 SEHNR, CDR2 FQNEAQ (reference sequence).

The table lists this clone with a count of one. V and J are TRBV1 and TRBJ2-2; no check of the table's D call, TRBD2, against the DNA was made. TRBV1 is given as a pseudogene. The CDR3 runs to 17 residues. The CDR3 sequence: CTSSQDALAGGTGELFF. The CDR3, as DNA: TGCACCAGCAGCCAAGATGCACTAGCGGGGGGAACCGGGGAGCTGTTTTTT.

V usage is TRBV19 and J usage is TRBJ2-7; the D gene is possibly TRBD2 (5 bases). This CDR3 has 11 amino acids. V was clipped by 5 bases and J by 7 bases, with 9 bases between them. Germline V gives CDR1 LNHDA, CDR2 SQIVND (reference sequence). CDR3 protein: CASSGSGEQYF. DNA for the CDR3: TGTGCCAGTAGTGGGTCGGGGGAGCAGTACTTC. The variable domain in full, with the rest retrieved from reference TRBV19 and TRBJ2-7, is DGGITQSPKYLFRKEGQNVTLSCEQNLNHDAMYWYRQDPGQGLRLIYYSQIVNDFQKGDIAEGYSVSREKKESFPLTVTSAQKNPTAFYLCASSGSGEQYFGPGTRLTVT.

V usage is TRBV9 and J usage is TRBJ2-5; 7 bases are a match to TRBD1. The CDR3 loop spans 14 amino acids. Germline V gene lookup returns CDR1 SGDLS and CDR2 YYNGEE. After removal of 3 bases from V and 4 bases from J, the junction contained 6 bases not matched to a gene. The CDR3 region is CASSEWDSPETQYF. CDR3 in DNA: TGTGCCAGCAGCGAGTGGGACAGTCCAGAGACCCAGTACTTC. Variable domain in full (rest from reference TRBV9 and TRBJ2-5): DSGVTQTPKHLITATGQRVTLRCSPRSGDLSVYWYQQSLDQGLQFLIQYYNGEERAKGNILERFSAQQFPDLHSELNLSSLELGDSALYFCASSEWDSPETQYFGPGTRLLVL.

The J gene is TRBJ1-1, the V gene TRBV5-4; 9 nucleotides match TRBD1. The junction had 2 bases not matched to a gene; V was cut back by 0 bases and J by 8 bases. Germline assignment: CDR1 SGHNT and CDR2 YYREEE (reference sequence). The CDR3 length is 13 residues. The CDR3 loop reads CASSLGGTGEAFF. In DNA, the CDR3 is TGTGCCAGCAGCTTGGGGGGGACAGGGGAAGCTTTCTTT.

The CDR3 region is CASSRNAPGLGGEKLFF. CDR3 coding DNA: TGTGCCAGCAGCAGAAATGCGCCGGGATTAGGAGGCGAAAAACTGTTTTTT. This rearrangement joins TRBV5-8 to TRBJ1-4; D unclear. The V gene lost 4 bases and the J gene lost 8 bases, with 24 bases spanning the gap. CDR1 and CDR2 (germline): SGHTS, YDEGEE. CDR3 length equals 17 residues.